This T cell receptor beta chain was sequenced during a study of blood T cell repertoires in COVID-19. The assay was immunoSEQ multiplex PCR, and TCRdb's table has in-frame clones only and misses some. Among tens of thousands of clones listed, 75% to 85% were seen once. Trimming left V 0 bases short and J 4 bases short, with 9 bases between. The CDR3 is 14 amino acids. Germline values: CDR1 SGHTS, CDR2 YDEGEE. The chain recombines TRBV5-8 with TRBJ2-3; the D is unclear. The sequence came from a human donor in a cohort sampled during active COVID-19. What was sequenced was peripheral blood. The CDR3 loop reads CASSLGRVSDTQYF. The CDR3 nucleotides are TGTGCCAGCAGCTTGGGGAGAGTTTCAGATACGCAGTATTTT.